This TCR beta chain is from a study of T cell responses to AZD1222 COVID-19 vaccine (dated by TCRdb to the early 2020s). With respect to the entire study: Because spike-specific TCR depth and breadth did not differ between the two schedules, AZD1222 recipients who got a second dose at roughly 4 weeks were pooled with those who got a second dose at roughly 12 weeks. TCR sequencing covered over 230 trial participants: roughly 200 given two doses of AZD1222 and approximately 25 given two doses of MenACWY control vaccine. Trial participants were enrolled by age into 18-55, 56-69 and 70-plus year subgroups, with approximately 150, 30 and 60 TCR-sequenced participants respectively. The full study reports these points: A significant rise in spike-specific TCR breadth and depth was observed after two AZD1222 doses relative to day 0 and relative to MenACWY recipients. Participants were mostly white British and included more females than males, and it was suggested by the authors that clonal diversity may have been underestimated. Nearly half of unique spike-specific TCRs reportedly recognized epitopes outside regions mutated in the B.1.351 and B.1.1.7 variants. Vaccine-associated CD4 TCRs spanned the whole spike protein, with dominant responses in regions 160-218 and 743-854. The 56-69-year group was small, and its depth increase did not reach significance, likely because of low power. Because no day 14 peak-response samples were available, repertoires were characterized only after the peak T cell response. Conclusions about previously exposed vaccinees are limited, since just five or six AZD1222 recipients were seropositive for SARS-CoV-2 at baseline.

In regard to this clone: Its recognized antigen is unknown. Per-nucleotide qualities are absent, and no much larger clonotype sits a single base away.

The CDR3 regions of human TCRbeta chains were analyzed by immunosequencing. Per the original workflow: TCRs in the repertoires were matched against a reference library of SARS-CoV-2-specific TCRs that had been generated with the MIRA antigen-specificity platform. Breadth was defined as the fraction of unique TCRs that were SARS-CoV-2-associated, and depth was defined as the fraction of total T cells that were SARS-CoV-2-associated. Using the MIRA data, each spike-specific TCR was mapped to the spike region that the TCR reacts to and placed in a CD4 or CD8 class. Log10-transformed breadth and depth values were compared by one-way ANOVA with Sidak's multiple comparisons tests. The table was pulled from immuneACCESS by TCRdb, which kept in-frame rearrangements only. Such tables lose some clones; where checked, under half of the loss comes from unresolved V genes, and the rest has no known cause. V, J and clone size reflect that table, while D and trimming were determined from the DNA. This sample lists about 110,000 clones; roughly 87% were detected once. The ten largest clones capture around 10% of the sample.

The time point label, as the study defines it: baseline before first vaccination. Vaccinee samples were obtained from the UK trials COV001 and COV002, which included a single-blind randomized controlled phase 2/3 trial of AZD1222 (ChAdOx1 nCoV-19) in healthy adults. For TCRbeta chain sequencing, PBMC samples from trial participants were taken at day 0 and at day 28 after the second dose. Taken from the germline V gene (reference sequence), the CDR1 and CDR2 loops are SEHNR and FQNEAQ. V gives up 2 bases and J gives up 3 bases, and the segment between their germline ends measures 16 bases. Reading from cysteine to phenylalanine, the CDR3 counts 16 amino acids. The CDR3 DNA has 48 bases and is translated from base 1.

This material consisted of peripheral blood, taken on day 0 of AZD1222 vaccination. The clonotype comes from an adult in good health. This receptor chain uses TRBV7-9 and TRBJ1-1, and possibly TRBD1, on 5 matching bases. The nucleotides are TGTGCCAGCAGCTTATCCAGGGCTGGTGCGTACACTGAAGCTTTCTTT. This yields the protein CASSLSRAGAYTEAFF.